What follows describes a single T cell receptor beta chain. Data came from immunoSEQ multiplex PCR; TCRdb stores just in-frame clones and leaves some out. The sample contains about 380,000 clones, just under 95% of which appear only once. These data come from a study of shared T cell receptors in the human thymus. The CDR3 is 12 residues long. V was cut by 3 bases and J by 6 bases, with 9 bases left in between. CDR1 and CDR2 (germline): SGHAT, FQDESV (reference sequence). Sequences were obtained from thymocytes. The source of this sequence is a human donor. This chain connects TRBV11-1 to TRBJ2-7; no reliable D call. CDR3 DNA: TGTGCCAGCAGCTTTATCCATCGCGAGCAGTACTTC. It yields the protein CASSFIHREQYF.